A selection of T cell receptor beta chains follows, all from one sample in a study of human T cells and chemical hapten exposure. TCRdb re-derived calls from the RACE reads in MiXCR, one entry per CDR3 protein. The sample has 350,000 to 400,000 distinct CDR3 sequences, about 6% seen once. The sequencing used whole blood, collected in connection with sensitization to the hapten diphenylcyclopropenone (DPC). Source of these receptors: a woman under 30 with alopecia areata. Some clones in this sample may be carry-over from other donors' samples. CDR3s include the opening cysteine and the closing phenylalanine or tryptophan. A D gene is named only where the DNA matches it firmly. Part of the rows lack a size; the others show once, few, many or a class for expanded clones.

D: TRBD1; J: TRBJ1-2; size: NA; V: TRBV3-1; CDR3: CASSQERQGDGYTF; DNA: TGTGCCAGCAGCCAAGAGAGACAGGGAGATGGCTACACCTTC
D: TRBD1; J: TRBJ1-2; size: NA; V: TRBV18; CDR3: CASSPWGQAKDGYTF; DNA: TGTGCCAGCTCACCGTGGGGACAGGCAAAGGACGGCTACACCTTC
D: TRBD1; J: TRBJ1-1; size: few; V: TRBV10-3; CDR3: CATRDRGLAFF; DNA: TGTGCCACCCGGGACAGGGGGCTTGCTTTCTTT
D: NA; J: TRBJ1-5; size: many; V: TRBV27; CDR3: CASSFSRPTYQPQHF; DNA: TGTGCCAGCAGTTTCTCTCGTCCCACCTATCAGCCCCAGCATTTT
D: NA; J: TRBJ1-6; size: many; V: TRBV12-3/TRBV12-4; CDR3: CASKPGAAYNSPLHF; DNA: TGTGCCAGCAAACCAGGGGCCGCCTATAATTCACCCCTCCACTTT
D: NA; J: TRBJ1-5; size: many; V: TRBV6-6; CDR3: CASSSGVSNQPQHF; DNA: TGTGCCAGCAGTTCAGGAGTTAGCAATCAGCCCCAGCATTTT
D: NA; J: TRBJ2-7; size: NA; V: TRBV18; CDR3: CASSPPARTTYEQYF; DNA: TGTGCCAGCTCACCACCGGCGAGGACAACCTACGAGCAGTACTTC
D: TRBD1; J: TRBJ1-6; size: NA; V: TRBV7-2; CDR3: CASSLAHWGQGYSPLHF; DNA: TGTGCCAGCAGCTTAGCGCATTGGGGACAGGGGTACTCACCCCTCCACTTT
D: NA; J: TRBJ1-5; size: NA; V: TRBV4-1; CDR3: CASSQVRSETQPQHF; DNA: TGCGCCAGCAGCCAAGTAAGGTCCGAGACTCAGCCCCAGCATTTT
D: TRBD1; J: TRBJ2-3; size: few; V: TRBV12-3/TRBV12-4; CDR3: CASSSGQGLGTDTQYF; DNA: TGTGCCAGCAGTTCAGGACAGGGGTTGGGCACAGATACGCAGTATTTT
D: TRBD1; J: TRBJ1-5; size: few; V: TRBV4-1; CDR3: CASSQLQGISNQPQHF; DNA: TGCGCCAGCAGCCAGCTACAGGGGATCAGCAATCAGCCCCAGCATTTT
D: NA; J: TRBJ1-2; size: many; V: TRBV29-1; CDR3: CSVEAQSNYGYTF; DNA: TGCAGCGTTGAAGCGCAGTCTAACTATGGCTACACCTTC
D: NA; J: TRBJ1-2; size: NA; V: TRBV6-1; CDR3: CASSDIWLTNYGYTF; DNA: TGTGCCAGCAGTGACATTTGGTTAACTAACTATGGCTACACCTTC
D: TRBD2; J: TRBJ2-3; size: NA; V: TRBV2; CDR3: CASVRRGGATDTQYF; DNA: TGTGCCAGCGTCCGGCGCGGGGGGGCGACTGATACGCAGTATTTT
D: NA; J: TRBJ1-1; size: few; V: TRBV7-9; CDR3: CASSLAQGYQAFF; DNA: TGTGCCAGCAGCTTAGCTCAGGGGTATCAAGCTTTCTTT
D: NA; J: TRBJ2-3; size: many; V: TRBV12-3/TRBV12-4; CDR3: CASSLAVSTDTQYF; DNA: TGTGCCAGCAGTTTAGCGGTTAGCACAGATACGCAGTATTTT
D: NA; J: TRBJ2-5; size: NA; V: TRBV11-2; CDR3: CASNRPQGDWQETQYF; DNA: TGTGCCAGCAACCGACCTCAGGGGGACTGGCAAGAGACCCAGTACTTC
D: NA; J: TRBJ1-2; size: few; V: TRBV29-1; CDR3: CSVESPDYGYTF; DNA: TGCAGCGTTGAATCGCCCGACTATGGCTACACCTTC
D: NA; J: TRBJ1-2; size: few; V: TRBV6-2/TRBV6-3; CDR3: CASTEQNYGYTF; DNA: TGTGCCAGCACGGAACAGAACTATGGCTACACCTTC
D: TRBD1; J: TRBJ1-2; size: NA; V: TRBV7-2; CDR3: CASRTTGNNYGYTF; DNA: TGTGCCAGCAGGACGACAGGGAACAACTATGGCTACACCTTC
D: TRBD1; J: TRBJ2-5; size: many; V: TRBV7-9; CDR3: CASSLGTGGTETQYF; DNA: TGTGCCAGCAGCCTGGGGACAGGGGGCACAGAGACCCAGTACTTC
D: NA; J: TRBJ1-3; size: NA; V: TRBV4-2; CDR3: CASSQELFSSGNTIYF; DNA: TGTGCCAGCAGCCAAGAGCTGTTCAGCTCTGGAAACACCATATATTTT
D: TRBD2; J: TRBJ2-3; size: NA; V: TRBV7-6; CDR3: CASRTSPTVPDTQYF; DNA: TGTGCCAGCCGGACTAGCCCCACCGTCCCAGATACGCAGTATTTT
D: TRBD1; J: TRBJ1-2; size: many; V: TRBV27; CDR3: CASRRQGANYGYTF; DNA: TGTGCCAGCAGGAGACAGGGGGCGAACTATGGCTACACCTTC
D: NA; J: TRBJ2-5; size: many; V: TRBV29-1; CDR3: CSVLLWGKETQYF; DNA: TGCAGCGTTTTACTCTGGGGGAAAGAGACCCAGTACTTC
D: TRBD1; J: TRBJ1-1; size: few; V: TRBV27; CDR3: CASSLSDRAKAFF; DNA: TGTGCCAGCAGTTTATCCGACAGGGCCAAAGCTTTCTTT
D: NA; J: TRBJ2-6; size: NA; V: TRBV4-3; CDR3: CASSGTGANVLTF; DNA: TGCGCCAGCAGCGGGACCGGGGCCAACGTCCTGACTTTC
D: NA; J: TRBJ1-5; size: many; V: TRBV7-2; CDR3: CASSVKDLGQPQHF; DNA: TGTGCCAGCAGCGTAAAGGACCTTGGTCAGCCCCAGCATTTT
D: TRBD2; J: TRBJ2-7; size: NA; V: TRBV3-1; CDR3: CASSQEVLAGAYEQYF; DNA: TGTGCCAGCAGCCAAGAAGTACTAGCGGGGGCCTACGAGCAGTACTTC